This TCR beta chain was captured in a study of human T cells and chemical hapten exposure. The time point denotes: pre-sensitization, week 0. Treatment indicated: therapeutic diphenylcyclopropenone sensitization with weekly scalp DPC. Blood collection happened ahead of applying each patch test. Methods used by the authors: Sequenced samples showed a median of around 91,000 TCRs each, with counts running from around 25,000 to 690,000. Via MiXCR, TCRdb re-called the RACE reads, giving one row per CDR3 protein. These V and J calls derive from TCRdb rather than the authors' analysis. The table lists about 180,000 distinct CDR3 sequences, around 30% of them singletons, with approximately 3% in the top ten. This receptor was taken from a woman in her twenties or thirties with alopecia areata. Some clones in this sample may be carry-over from other donors' samples. The sample consisted of whole blood, taken in connection with sensitization to the hapten diphenylcyclopropenone (DPC).

The CDR3 DNA sequence: TGTGCCAGCAGTCAAGTTGGGAACACTGAAGCTTTCTTT. It is translated as CASSQVGNTEAFF. The chain employs TRBV12-3 or TRBV12-4 and TRBJ1-1, with D unresolved. Trimming took 5 bases from V and 1 from J, leaving 8 bases between them. The CDR3 contains 13 residues.